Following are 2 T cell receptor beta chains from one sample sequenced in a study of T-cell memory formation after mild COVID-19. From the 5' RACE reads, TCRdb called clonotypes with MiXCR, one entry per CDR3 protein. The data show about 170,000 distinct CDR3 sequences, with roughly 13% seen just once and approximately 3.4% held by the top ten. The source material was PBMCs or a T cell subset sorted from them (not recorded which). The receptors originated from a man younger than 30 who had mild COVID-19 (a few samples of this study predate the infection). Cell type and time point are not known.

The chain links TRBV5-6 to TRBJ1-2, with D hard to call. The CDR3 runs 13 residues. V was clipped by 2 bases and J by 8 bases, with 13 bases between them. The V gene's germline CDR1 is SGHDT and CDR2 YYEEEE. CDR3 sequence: CASSFEGLGGYTF. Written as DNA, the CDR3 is TGTGCCAGCAGCTTTGAAGGTCTGGGCGGCTACACCTTC.

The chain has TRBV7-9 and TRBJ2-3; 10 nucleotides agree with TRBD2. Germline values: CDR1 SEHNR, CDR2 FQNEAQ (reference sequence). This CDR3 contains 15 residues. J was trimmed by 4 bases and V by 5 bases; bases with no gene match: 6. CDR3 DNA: TGTGCCAGCAGCGGCCAGCGGGGGGGCCCAGATACGCAGTATTTT. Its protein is CASSGQRGGPDTQYF. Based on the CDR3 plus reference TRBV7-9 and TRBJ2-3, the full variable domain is DTGVSQNPRHKITKRGQNVTFRCDPISEHNRLYWYRQTLGQGPEFLTYFQNEAQLEKSRLLSDRFSAERPKGSFSTLEIQRTEQGDSAMYLCASSGQRGGPDTQYFGPGTRLTVL.